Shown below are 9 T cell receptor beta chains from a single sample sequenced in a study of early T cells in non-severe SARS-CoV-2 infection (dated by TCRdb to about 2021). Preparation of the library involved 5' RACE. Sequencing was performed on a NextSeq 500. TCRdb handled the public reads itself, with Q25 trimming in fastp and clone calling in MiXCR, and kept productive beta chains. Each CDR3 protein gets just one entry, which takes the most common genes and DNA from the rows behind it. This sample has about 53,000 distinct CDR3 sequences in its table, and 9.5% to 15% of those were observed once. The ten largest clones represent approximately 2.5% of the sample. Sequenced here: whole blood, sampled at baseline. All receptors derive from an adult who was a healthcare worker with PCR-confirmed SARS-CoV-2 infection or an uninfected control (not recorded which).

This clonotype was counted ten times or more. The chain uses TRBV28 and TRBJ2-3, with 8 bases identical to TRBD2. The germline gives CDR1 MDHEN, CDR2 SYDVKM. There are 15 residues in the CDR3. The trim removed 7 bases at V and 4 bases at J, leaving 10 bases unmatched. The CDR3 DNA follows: TGTGCCAGCATTCCCGGGACTAGGGCCCCAGATACGCAGTATTTT. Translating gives CASIPGTRAPDTQYF.

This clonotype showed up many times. CDR3 nucleotides: TGCAGTGCTAGCTATCATGGCGGGAGGATTGGTGAGCAGTTCTTC. Translating gives CSASYHGGRIGEQFF. The chain recombines TRBV20-1 with TRBJ2-1; 8 bases line up with TRBD2. The CDR3 runs to 15 residues. Germline V CDR1 and CDR2: DFQATT, SNEGSKA (reference sequence). With V trimmed by 3 bases and J by 9 bases, 13 bases remained unmatched.

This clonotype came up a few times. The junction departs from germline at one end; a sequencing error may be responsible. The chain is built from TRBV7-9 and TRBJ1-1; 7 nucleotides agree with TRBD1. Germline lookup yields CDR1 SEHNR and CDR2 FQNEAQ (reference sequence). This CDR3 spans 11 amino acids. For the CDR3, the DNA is TGTGCCAGCAGCTTACCGTCGGGACAGAATTTT. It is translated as CASSLPSGQNF.

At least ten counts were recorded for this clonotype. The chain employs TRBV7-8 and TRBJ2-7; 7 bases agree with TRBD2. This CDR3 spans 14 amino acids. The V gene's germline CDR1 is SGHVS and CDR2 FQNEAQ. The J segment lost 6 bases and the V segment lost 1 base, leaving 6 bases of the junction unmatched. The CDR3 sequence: CASSLGRAGVEQYF. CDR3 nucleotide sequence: TGTGCCAGCAGCTTAGGTCGGGCGGGAGTCGAGCAGTACTTC.

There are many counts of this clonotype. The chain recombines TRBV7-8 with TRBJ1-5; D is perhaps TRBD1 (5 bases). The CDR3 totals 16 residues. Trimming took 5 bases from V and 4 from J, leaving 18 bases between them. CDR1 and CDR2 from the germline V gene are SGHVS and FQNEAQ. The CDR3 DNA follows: TGTGCCAGCAGCATTGTTGGGACGTGGGGGAATCAGCCCCAGCATTTT. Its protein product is CASSIVGTWGNQPQHF. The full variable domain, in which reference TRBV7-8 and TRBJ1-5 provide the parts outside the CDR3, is GAGVSQSPRYKVAKRGQDVALRCDPISGHVSLFWYQQALGQGPEFLTYFQNEAQLDKSGLPSDRFFAERPEGSVSTLKIQRTQQEDSAVYLCASSIVGTWGNQPQHFGDGTRLSIL.

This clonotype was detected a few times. CDR3 DNA: TGTGCCAGCAGCTTGGCAGGGACCAACTATGGCTACACCTTC. It translates to CASSLAGTNYGYTF. This sequence joins TRBV5-4 and TRBJ1-2, with D maybe TRBD1 (5 bases). Trimming took off 0 bases at V and 2 bases at J, with 8 bases between the two ends. CDR3 length: 14 residues. Germline V gene lookup returns CDR1 SGHNT and CDR2 YYREEE (reference sequence).

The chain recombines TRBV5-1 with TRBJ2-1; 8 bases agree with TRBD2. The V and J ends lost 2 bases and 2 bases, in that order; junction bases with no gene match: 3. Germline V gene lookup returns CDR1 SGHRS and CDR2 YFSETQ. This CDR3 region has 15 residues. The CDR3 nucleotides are TGCGCCAGCAGCTTAGACGGGAGGGCCTACAATGAGCAGTTCTTC. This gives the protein CASSLDGRAYNEQFF.

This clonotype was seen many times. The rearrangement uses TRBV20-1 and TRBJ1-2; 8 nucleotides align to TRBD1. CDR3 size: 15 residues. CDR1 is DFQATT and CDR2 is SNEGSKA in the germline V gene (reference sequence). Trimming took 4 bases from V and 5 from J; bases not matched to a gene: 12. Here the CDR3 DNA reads TGCAGTGCTATGGACAGGGAGGAAATCTTATATGGCTACACCTTC. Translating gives CSAMDREEILYGYTF.

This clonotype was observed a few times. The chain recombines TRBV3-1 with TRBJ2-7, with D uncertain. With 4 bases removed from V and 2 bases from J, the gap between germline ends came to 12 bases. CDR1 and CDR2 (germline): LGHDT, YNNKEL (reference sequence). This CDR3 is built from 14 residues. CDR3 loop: CASSPLVTAYEQYF. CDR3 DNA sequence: TGTGCCAGCAGCCCCCTAGTTACAGCCTACGAGCAGTACTTC.